These T cell receptor beta chains were read from a single sample in a study of blood T cell repertoires in COVID-19. Measured with immunoSEQ multiplex PCR; TCRdb has only the in-frame clones, and not every one. The data show approximately 170,000 clones, 75% to 85% seen once. The specimen was PBMCs or T cells enriched from blood (not recorded which). These TCRs come from a man in his forties or fifties who had recovered from COVID-19. Both conserved end residues are part of each CDR3. The D gene is left open where the match is weak. Size tells how often a clone was seen (once, few, many) or the class of an expanded clone, and some rows leave it out.

CDR3 protein: CSVPGQGNYGYTF; CDR3 DNA: TGCAGCGTCCCAGGACAGGGTAACTATGGCTACACCTTC; clone size: once; V gene: TRBV29-1; D gene: TRBD1; J gene: TRBJ1-2
CDR3 protein: CASSYSTSGGTAFYF; CDR3 DNA: TGTGCCAGCAGTTACTCGACTAGCGGGGGGACCGCCTTTTATTTT; clone size: NA; V gene: TRBV6-5; D gene: TRBD2; J gene: TRBJ2-3
CDR3 protein: CASSTTSGFIDEQFF; CDR3 DNA: TGTGCCAGCAGCACGACTAGCGGGTTTATCGATGAGCAGTTCTTC; clone size: NA; V gene: TRBV11-2; D gene: TRBD2; J gene: TRBJ2-1
CDR3 protein: CAIPGEDTGELFF; CDR3 DNA: TGTGCCATCCCCGGAGAGGACACCGGGGAGCTGTTTTTT; clone size: NA; V gene: TRBV7-9; D gene: NA; J gene: TRBJ2-2
CDR3 protein: CASSPRAEGGNGYTF; CDR3 DNA: TGTGCCAGCTCACCTAGGGCTGAGGGAGGCAACGGCTACACCTTC; clone size: many; V gene: TRBV18; D gene: NA; J gene: TRBJ1-2
CDR3 protein: CASSLGHQNTEAFF; CDR3 DNA: TGTGCCAGCAGTTTGGGACACCAGAACACTGAAGCTTTCTTT; clone size: NA; V gene: TRBV7-9; D gene: NA; J gene: TRBJ1-1
CDR3 protein: CATSRARQGKTQPQHF; CDR3 DNA: TGTGCCACCAGCAGAGCCCGACAGGGGAAAACTCAGCCCCAGCATTTT; clone size: few; V gene: TRBV15; D gene: TRBD1; J gene: TRBJ1-5
CDR3 protein: CATSRAGGFGTGELFF; CDR3 DNA: TGTGCCACCTCGAGGGCAGGGGGCTTCGGGACCGGGGAGCTGTTTTTT; clone size: NA; V gene: TRBV24-1; D gene: TRBD1; J gene: TRBJ2-2
CDR3 protein: CASSQDRGTEAFF; CDR3 DNA: TGTGCCAGCAGCCAAGATAGGGGAACTGAAGCTTTCTTT; clone size: NA; V gene: TRBV4-2; D gene: NA; J gene: TRBJ1-1
CDR3 protein: CSVEEAERGSYNEQFF; CDR3 DNA: TGCAGCGTTGAAGAGGCGGAGCGGGGGAGCTACAATGAGCAGTTCTTC; clone size: NA; V gene: TRBV29-1; D gene: TRBD2; J gene: TRBJ2-1
CDR3 protein: CASSAARDREVHTEAFF; CDR3 DNA: TGTGCCAGCAGCGCAGCCCGGGACAGGGAGGTGCACACTGAAGCTTTCTTT; clone size: once; V gene: TRBV9; D gene: TRBD1; J gene: TRBJ1-1
CDR3 protein: CASRPGQGYQPQHF; CDR3 DNA: TGTGCCAGCCGGCCGGGACAGGGGTATCAGCCCCAGCATTTT; clone size: NA; V gene: TRBV21-1; D gene: NA; J gene: TRBJ1-5
CDR3 protein: CASRFSGGASNEQFF; CDR3 DNA: TGTGCCAGCAGGTTTAGCGGGGGGGCCAGCAATGAGCAGTTCTTC; clone size: NA; V gene: TRBV5-4; D gene: TRBD2; J gene: TRBJ2-1
CDR3 protein: CASSGGGDQPQHF; CDR3 DNA: TGTGCCAGTAGCGGGGGGGGCGATCAGCCCCAGCATTTT; clone size: NA; V gene: TRBV19; D gene: NA; J gene: TRBJ1-5
CDR3 protein: CASSYLAGELQETQYF; CDR3 DNA: TGCGCCAGCAGCTATCTAGCGGGGGAGCTCCAAGAGACCCAGTACTTC; clone size: NA; V gene: TRBV5-1; D gene: TRBD2; J gene: TRBJ2-5
CDR3 protein: CASSDGEKFGNTEAFF; CDR3 DNA: TGCGCCAGCAGTGATGGGGAGAAATTTGGGAACACTGAAGCTTTCTTT; clone size: NA; V gene: TRBV10-1; D gene: NA; J gene: TRBJ1-1
CDR3 protein: CASSYSPGSDTQYF; CDR3 DNA: TGTGCCAGCAGTTACAGTCCGGGTTCAGATACGCAGTATTTT; clone size: NA; V gene: TRBV6-5; D gene: NA; J gene: TRBJ2-3
CDR3 protein: CAWSRSGNTEAFF; CDR3 DNA: TGTGCCTGGAGTAGAAGCGGGAACACTGAAGCTTTCTTT; clone size: NA; V gene: TRBV30; D gene: NA; J gene: TRBJ1-1
CDR3 protein: CASRGDSGEAFF; CDR3 DNA: TGCGCCAGCAGAGGGGACAGCGGTGAAGCTTTCTTT; clone size: NA; V gene: TRBV10-2; D gene: TRBD1; J gene: TRBJ1-1
CDR3 protein: CASSAGRTSGGTDTQYF; CDR3 DNA: TGTGCCAGCAGTGCCGGGCGGACTAGCGGGGGAACAGATACGCAGTATTTT; clone size: NA; V gene: TRBV6-1; D gene: TRBD2; J gene: TRBJ2-3
CDR3 protein: CASSNGQMNTEAFF; CDR3 DNA: TGTGCCAGCAGTAACGGACAGATGAACACTGAAGCTTTCTTT; clone size: NA; V gene: TRBV6-5; D gene: NA; J gene: TRBJ1-1
CDR3 protein: CASSPGGGRWTEAFF; CDR3 DNA: TGTGCCAGCAGTCCCGGGGGGGGCAGGTGGACTGAAGCTTTCTTT; clone size: NA; V gene: TRBV28; D gene: NA; J gene: TRBJ1-1
CDR3 protein: CASRLQGQNQETQYF; CDR3 DNA: TGCGCCAGCAGACTCCAGGGACAGAACCAAGAGACCCAGTACTTC; clone size: NA; V gene: TRBV5-1; D gene: TRBD1; J gene: TRBJ2-5
CDR3 protein: CASSGERGYTGELFF; CDR3 DNA: TGTGCCAGCAGCGGCGAGCGGGGGTACACCGGGGAGCTGTTTTTT; clone size: NA; V gene: TRBV9; D gene: TRBD2; J gene: TRBJ2-2
CDR3 protein: CASSVASLAGGNTGELFF; CDR3 DNA: TGTGCCAGCAGCGTAGCGTCCCTAGCGGGGGGTAACACCGGGGAGCTGTTTTTT; clone size: NA; V gene: TRBV9; D gene: TRBD2; J gene: TRBJ2-2
CDR3 protein: CATSEPQGREGGYTF; CDR3 DNA: TGTGCCACCAGTGAACCCCAGGGCAGGGAAGGCGGCTACACCTTC; clone size: NA; V gene: TRBV24-1; D gene: NA; J gene: TRBJ1-2
CDR3 protein: CAVQGPRSDTQYF; CDR3 DNA: TGTGCCGTCCAGGGTCCACGCTCCGATACGCAGTATTTT; clone size: NA; V gene: TRBV2; D gene: NA; J gene: TRBJ2-3
CDR3 protein: CASSWDREDTQYF; CDR3 DNA: TGTGCCAGCAGCTGGGACAGGGAAGATACGCAGTATTTT; clone size: NA; V gene: TRBV5-8; D gene: TRBD1; J gene: TRBJ2-3
CDR3 protein: CASSIRRNTEAFF; CDR3 DNA: TGTGCCAGTAGTATACGGAGGAACACTGAAGCTTTCTTT; clone size: NA; V gene: TRBV19; D gene: NA; J gene: TRBJ1-1
CDR3 protein: CAWSVGTVQETQYF; CDR3 DNA: TGTGCCTGGAGTGTAGGTACAGTACAAGAGACCCAGTACTTC; clone size: NA; V gene: TRBV30; D gene: NA; J gene: TRBJ2-5
CDR3 protein: CASSFKAGPGETQYF; CDR3 DNA: TGTGCCAGCAGCTTCAAAGCAGGGCCCGGGGAGACCCAGTACTTC; clone size: NA; V gene: TRBV5-4; D gene: NA; J gene: TRBJ2-5
CDR3 protein: CASSYSKDSEAFF; CDR3 DNA: TGTGCCAGCAGTTACTCGAAGGACAGTGAAGCTTTCTTT; clone size: NA; V gene: TRBV6-5; D gene: NA; J gene: TRBJ1-1
CDR3 protein: CAWSVMRGVAEAFF; CDR3 DNA: TGTGCCTGGAGTGTAATGCGGGGGGTGGCTGAAGCTTTCTTT; clone size: few; V gene: TRBV30; D gene: NA; J gene: TRBJ1-1
CDR3 protein: CASSAEGANQPQHF; CDR3 DNA: TGTGCCAGCAGCGCCGAAGGAGCTAATCAGCCCCAGCATTTT; clone size: few; V gene: TRBV2; D gene: NA; J gene: TRBJ1-5
CDR3 protein: CAISGAGSGSGNTIYF; CDR3 DNA: TGTGCCATCAGTGGAGCAGGGTCGGGCTCTGGAAACACCATATATTTT; clone size: NA; V gene: TRBV10-3; D gene: NA; J gene: TRBJ1-3
CDR3 protein: CASSQALSGYTDTQYF; CDR3 DNA: TGTGCCAGCAGCCAAGCGCTAAGCGGTTACACAGATACGCAGTATTTT; clone size: NA; V gene: TRBV3-1/TRBV3-2; D gene: NA; J gene: TRBJ2-3
CDR3 protein: CASSEDTNYGYTF; CDR3 DNA: TGCGCCAGCAGTGAGGACACGAACTATGGCTACACCTTC; clone size: once; V gene: TRBV10-1; D gene: NA; J gene: TRBJ1-2
CDR3 protein: CASSLFGPAGTEAFF; CDR3 DNA: TGCGCCAGCAGCTTGTTCGGGCCGGCGGGCACTGAAGCTTTCTTT; clone size: NA; V gene: TRBV5-1; D gene: NA; J gene: TRBJ1-1
CDR3 protein: CASSPEGRRATNEKLFF; CDR3 DNA: TGCGCCAGCAGCCCGGAGGGCAGGCGGGCAACTAATGAAAAACTGTTTTTT; clone size: NA; V gene: TRBV5-1; D gene: NA; J gene: TRBJ1-4
CDR3 protein: CASSQEQGLYTGELFF; CDR3 DNA: TGTGCCAGCAGCCAAGAGCAGGGACTATATACCGGGGAGCTGTTTTTT; clone size: NA; V gene: TRBV4-2; D gene: TRBD2; J gene: TRBJ2-2
CDR3 protein: CASSPLGTGPSELFF; CDR3 DNA: TGTGCCAGCTCACCCCTTGGGACAGGTCCGAGTGAGCTGTTTTTT; clone size: NA; V gene: TRBV18; D gene: TRBD1; J gene: TRBJ1-4
CDR3 protein: CASSRQRNEKLFF; CDR3 DNA: TGCGCCAGCAGCCGACAGAGGAATGAAAAACTGTTTTTT; clone size: NA; V gene: TRBV5-1; D gene: NA; J gene: TRBJ1-4
CDR3 protein: CATSRDIQGRQPQHF; CDR3 DNA: TGTGCCACCAGCAGGGACATACAGGGTCGGCAGCCCCAGCATTTT; clone size: NA; V gene: TRBV15; D gene: NA; J gene: TRBJ1-5
CDR3 protein: CASSPYTPGGRNEQFF; CDR3 DNA: TGTGCCAGCTCACCTTACACCCCCGGGGGGCGCAATGAGCAGTTCTTC; clone size: once; V gene: TRBV18; D gene: NA; J gene: TRBJ2-1
CDR3 protein: CASSEEYVTQYF; CDR3 DNA: TGCGCCAGCAGCGAGGAATATGTTACGCAGTATTTT; clone size: NA; V gene: TRBV5-1; D gene: NA; J gene: TRBJ2-3
CDR3 protein: CATSLTSGGRNEQFF; CDR3 DNA: TGTGCCACCAGTTTAACTAGCGGGGGGCGGAATGAGCAGTTCTTC; clone size: NA; V gene: TRBV28; D gene: TRBD2; J gene: TRBJ2-1
CDR3 protein: CASSRQDNQPQHF; CDR3 DNA: TGTGCCAGCAGTAGACAGGACAATCAGCCCCAGCATTTT; clone size: NA; V gene: TRBV6-5; D gene: NA; J gene: TRBJ1-5
CDR3 protein: CASSQGTVLSNQPQHF; CDR3 DNA: TGTGCCAGCAGCCAGGGGACAGTGCTTAGCAATCAGCCCCAGCATTTT; clone size: NA; V gene: TRBV7-2; D gene: TRBD1; J gene: TRBJ1-5
CDR3 protein: CASSQTRIETQYF; CDR3 DNA: TGCGCCAGCAGCCAGACTAGAATAGAGACCCAGTACTTC; clone size: NA; V gene: TRBV4-1; D gene: NA; J gene: TRBJ2-5
CDR3 protein: CASSPRETQYF; CDR3 DNA: TGTGCCAGCAGCCCTAGAGAGACCCAGTACTTC; clone size: NA; V gene: TRBV7-2; D gene: NA; J gene: TRBJ2-5
CDR3 protein: CASSLADTGDTIYF; CDR3 DNA: TGCGCCAGCAGCTTGGCCGATACCGGAGACACCATATATTTT; clone size: NA; V gene: TRBV5-1; D gene: NA; J gene: TRBJ1-3
CDR3 protein: CASSLASGGTYNEQFF; CDR3 DNA: TGTGCCAGCAGCTTAGCTTCAGGGGGCACGTACAATGAGCAGTTCTTC; clone size: NA; V gene: TRBV11-2; D gene: TRBD1; J gene: TRBJ2-1